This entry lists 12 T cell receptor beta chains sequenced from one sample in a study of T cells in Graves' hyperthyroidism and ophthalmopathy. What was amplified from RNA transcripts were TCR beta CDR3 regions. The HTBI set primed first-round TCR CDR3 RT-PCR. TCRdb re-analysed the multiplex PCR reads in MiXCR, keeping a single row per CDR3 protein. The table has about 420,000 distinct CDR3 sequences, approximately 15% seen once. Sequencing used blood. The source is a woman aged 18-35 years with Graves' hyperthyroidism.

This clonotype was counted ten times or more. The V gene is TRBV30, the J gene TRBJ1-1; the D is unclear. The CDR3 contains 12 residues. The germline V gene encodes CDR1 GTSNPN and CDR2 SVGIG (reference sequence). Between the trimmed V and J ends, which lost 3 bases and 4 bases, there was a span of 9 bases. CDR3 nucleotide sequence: TGTGCCTGGAGCCCGTTAGGCACTGAAGCTTTCTTT. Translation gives CAWSPLGTEAFF. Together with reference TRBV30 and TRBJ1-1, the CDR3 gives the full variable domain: SQTIHQWPATLVQPVGSPLSLECTVEGTSNPNLYWYRQAAGRGLQLLFYSVGIGQISSEVPQNLSASRPQDRQFILSSKKLLLSDSGFYLCAWSPLGTEAFFGQGTRLTVV.

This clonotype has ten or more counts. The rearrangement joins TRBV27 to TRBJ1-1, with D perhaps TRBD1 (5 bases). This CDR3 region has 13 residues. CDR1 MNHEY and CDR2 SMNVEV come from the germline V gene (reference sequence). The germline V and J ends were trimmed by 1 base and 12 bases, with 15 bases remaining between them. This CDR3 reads CASSLYRGGIPFF. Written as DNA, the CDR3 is TGTGCCAGCAGTTTATATAGGGGAGGGATCCCTTTCTTT.

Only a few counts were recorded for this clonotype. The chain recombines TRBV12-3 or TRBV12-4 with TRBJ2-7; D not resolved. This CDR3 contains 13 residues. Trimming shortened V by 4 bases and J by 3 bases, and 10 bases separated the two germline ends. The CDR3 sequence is CASSSDGLYEQYF. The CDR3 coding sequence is TGTGCCAGCAGTTCGGACGGCCTCTACGAGCAGTACTTC.

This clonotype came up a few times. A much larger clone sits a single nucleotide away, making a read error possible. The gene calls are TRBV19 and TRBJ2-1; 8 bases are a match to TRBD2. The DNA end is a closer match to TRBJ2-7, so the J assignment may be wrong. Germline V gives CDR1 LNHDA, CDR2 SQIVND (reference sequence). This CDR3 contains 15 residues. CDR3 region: CASSPGLGWYNEQYF. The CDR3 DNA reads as TGTGCCAGTAGTCCGGGACTAGGGTGGTACAATGAGCAGTACTTC.

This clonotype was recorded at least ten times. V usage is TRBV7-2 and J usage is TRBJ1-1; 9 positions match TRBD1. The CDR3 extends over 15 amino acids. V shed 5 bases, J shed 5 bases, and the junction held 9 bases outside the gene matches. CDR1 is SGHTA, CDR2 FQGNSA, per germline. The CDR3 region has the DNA TGTGCCAGCAGCCCCCAACAGGGGGCAGGTACTGAAGCTTTCTTT. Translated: CASSPQQGAGTEAFF.

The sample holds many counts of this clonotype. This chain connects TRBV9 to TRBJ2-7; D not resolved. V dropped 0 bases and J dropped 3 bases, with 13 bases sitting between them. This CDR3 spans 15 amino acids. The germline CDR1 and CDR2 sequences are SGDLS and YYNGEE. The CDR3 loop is CASSVAGGWIYEQYF. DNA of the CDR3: TGTGCCAGCAGCGTAGCTGGTGGGTGGATCTACGAGCAGTACTTC.

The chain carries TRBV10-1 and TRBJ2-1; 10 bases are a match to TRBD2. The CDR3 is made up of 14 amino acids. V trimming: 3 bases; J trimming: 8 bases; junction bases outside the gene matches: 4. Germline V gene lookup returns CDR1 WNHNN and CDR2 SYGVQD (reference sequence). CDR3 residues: CASSEAGGGDEQFF. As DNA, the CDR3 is TGCGCCAGCAGTGAAGCGGGAGGGGGCGATGAGCAGTTCTTC.

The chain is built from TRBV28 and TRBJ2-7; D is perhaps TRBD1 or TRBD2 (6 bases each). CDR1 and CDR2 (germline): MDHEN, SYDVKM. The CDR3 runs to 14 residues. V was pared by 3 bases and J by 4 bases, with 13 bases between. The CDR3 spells CASSFPGASYEQYF. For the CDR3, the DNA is TGTGCCAGCAGTTTCCCGGGGGCGTCATACGAGCAGTACTTC. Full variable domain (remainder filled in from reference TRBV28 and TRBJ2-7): DVKVTQSSRYLVKRTGEKVFLECVQDMDHENMFWYRQDPGLGLRLIYFSYDVKMKEKGDIPEGYSVSREKKERFSLILESASTNQTSMYLCASSFPGASYEQYFGPGTRLTVT.

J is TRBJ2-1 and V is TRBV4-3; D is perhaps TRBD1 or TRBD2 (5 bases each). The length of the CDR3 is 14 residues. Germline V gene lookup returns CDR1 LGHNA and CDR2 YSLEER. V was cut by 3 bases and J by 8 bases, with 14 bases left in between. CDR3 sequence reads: CASSQWDGSYEQFF. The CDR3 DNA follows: TGCGCCAGCAGCCAGTGGGACGGTAGTTATGAGCAGTTCTTC.

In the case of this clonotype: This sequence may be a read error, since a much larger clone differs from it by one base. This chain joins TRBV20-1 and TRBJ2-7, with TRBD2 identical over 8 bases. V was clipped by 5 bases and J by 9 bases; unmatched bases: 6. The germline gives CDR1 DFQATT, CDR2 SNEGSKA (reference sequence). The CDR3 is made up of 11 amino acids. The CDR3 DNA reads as TGCAGTGCTGGGACTAGAGGTTGGCAGTACTTC. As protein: CSAGTRGWQYF.

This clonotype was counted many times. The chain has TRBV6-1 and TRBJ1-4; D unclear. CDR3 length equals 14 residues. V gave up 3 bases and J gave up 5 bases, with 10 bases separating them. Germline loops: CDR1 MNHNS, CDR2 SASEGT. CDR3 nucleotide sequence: TGTGCCAGCAGTGACGGGCGGAAGAATGAAAAACTGTTTTTT. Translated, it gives CASSDGRKNEKLFF.

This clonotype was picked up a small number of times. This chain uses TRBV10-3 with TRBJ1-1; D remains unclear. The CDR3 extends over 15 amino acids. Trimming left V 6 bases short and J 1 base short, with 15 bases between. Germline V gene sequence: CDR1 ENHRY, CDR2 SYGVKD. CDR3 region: CAISTDDLTNTEAFF. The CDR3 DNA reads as TGTGCCATCAGCACTGATGACCTGACGAACACTGAAGCTTTCTTT.